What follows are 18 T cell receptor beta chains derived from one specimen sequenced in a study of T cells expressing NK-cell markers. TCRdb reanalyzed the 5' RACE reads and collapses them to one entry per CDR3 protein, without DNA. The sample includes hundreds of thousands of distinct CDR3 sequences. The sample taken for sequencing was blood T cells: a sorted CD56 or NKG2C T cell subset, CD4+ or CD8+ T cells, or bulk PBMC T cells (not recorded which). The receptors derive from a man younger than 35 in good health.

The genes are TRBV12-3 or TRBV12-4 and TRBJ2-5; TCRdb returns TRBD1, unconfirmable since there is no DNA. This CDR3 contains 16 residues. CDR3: CASSLSPGRGGETQYF.

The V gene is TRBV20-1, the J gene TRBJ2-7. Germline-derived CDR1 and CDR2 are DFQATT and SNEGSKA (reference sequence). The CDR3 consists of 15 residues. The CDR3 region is CSARGDPGTFYEQYF.

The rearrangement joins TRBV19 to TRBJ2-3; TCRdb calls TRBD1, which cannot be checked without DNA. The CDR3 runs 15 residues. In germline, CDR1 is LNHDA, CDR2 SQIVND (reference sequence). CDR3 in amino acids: CASRSDRVTADTQYF. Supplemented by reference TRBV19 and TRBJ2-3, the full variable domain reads DGGITQSPKYLFRKEGQNVTLSCEQNLNHDAMYWYRQDPGQGLRLIYYSQIVNDFQKGDIAEGYSVSREKKESFPLTVTSAQKNPTAFYLCASRSDRVTADTQYFGPGTRLTVL.

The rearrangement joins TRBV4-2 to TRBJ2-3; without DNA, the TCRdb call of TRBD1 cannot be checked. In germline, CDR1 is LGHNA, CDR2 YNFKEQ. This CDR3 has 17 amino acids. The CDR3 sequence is CASSQAPWTGVSDTQYF.

The CDR3 here is CASSQLSSPDQPQHF. This chain joins TRBV4-1 and TRBJ1-5; TCRdb designates TRBD1, a call that cannot be tested without DNA. The CDR3 is 15 residues long. The germline CDR1 and CDR2 sequences are MGHRA and YSYEKL.

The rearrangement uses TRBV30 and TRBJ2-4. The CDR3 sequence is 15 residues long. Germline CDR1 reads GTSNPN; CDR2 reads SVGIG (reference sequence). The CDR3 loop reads CAWSVPSLAKNIQYF.

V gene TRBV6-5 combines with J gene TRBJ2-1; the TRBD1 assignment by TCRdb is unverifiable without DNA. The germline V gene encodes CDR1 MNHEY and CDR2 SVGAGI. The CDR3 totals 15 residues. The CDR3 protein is CASRPHPTDWNEQFF.

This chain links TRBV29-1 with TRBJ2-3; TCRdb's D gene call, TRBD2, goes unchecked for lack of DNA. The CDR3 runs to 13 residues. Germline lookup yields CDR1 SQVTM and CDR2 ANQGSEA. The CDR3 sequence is CSVEKGRTDTQYF.

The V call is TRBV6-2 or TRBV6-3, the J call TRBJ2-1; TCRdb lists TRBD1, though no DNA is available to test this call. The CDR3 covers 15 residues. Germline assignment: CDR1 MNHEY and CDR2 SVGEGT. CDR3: CASLGGGTQYNEQFF.

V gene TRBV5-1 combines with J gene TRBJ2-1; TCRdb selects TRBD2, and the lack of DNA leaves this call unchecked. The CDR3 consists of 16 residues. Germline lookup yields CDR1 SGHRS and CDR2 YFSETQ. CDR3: CASRPGGDPPHNEQFF.

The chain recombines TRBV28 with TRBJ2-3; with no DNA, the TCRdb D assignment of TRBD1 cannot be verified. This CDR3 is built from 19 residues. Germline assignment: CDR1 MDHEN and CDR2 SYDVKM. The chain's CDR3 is CASSLYSSGAGVRTDTQYF.

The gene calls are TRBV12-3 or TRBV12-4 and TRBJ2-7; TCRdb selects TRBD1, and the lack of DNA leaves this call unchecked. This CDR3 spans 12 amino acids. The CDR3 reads CASSSLTGEQYF.

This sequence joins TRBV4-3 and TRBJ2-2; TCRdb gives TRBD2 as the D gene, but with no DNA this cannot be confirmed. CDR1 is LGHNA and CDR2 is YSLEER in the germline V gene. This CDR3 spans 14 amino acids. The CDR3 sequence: CASSPTERSGELFF.

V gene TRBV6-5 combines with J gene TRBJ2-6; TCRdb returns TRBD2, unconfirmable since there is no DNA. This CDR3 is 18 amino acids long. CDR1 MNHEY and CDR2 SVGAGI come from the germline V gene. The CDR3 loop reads CASSYKRQGGFGANVLTF.

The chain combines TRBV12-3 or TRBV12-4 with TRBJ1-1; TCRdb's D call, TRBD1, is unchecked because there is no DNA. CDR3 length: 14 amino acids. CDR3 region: CASSFGTAGFEAFF.

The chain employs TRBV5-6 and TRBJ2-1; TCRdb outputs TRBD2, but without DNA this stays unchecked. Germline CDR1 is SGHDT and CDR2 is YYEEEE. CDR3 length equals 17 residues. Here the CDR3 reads CASSATSGTLSYNEQFF.

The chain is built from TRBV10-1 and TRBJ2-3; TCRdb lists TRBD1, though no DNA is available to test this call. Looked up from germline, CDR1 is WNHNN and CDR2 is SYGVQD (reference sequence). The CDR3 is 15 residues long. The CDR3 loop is CASRETGGRTDTQYF.

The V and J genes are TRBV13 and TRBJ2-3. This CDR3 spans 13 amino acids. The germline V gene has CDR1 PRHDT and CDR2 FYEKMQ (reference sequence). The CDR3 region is CASTLGVPDTQYF.